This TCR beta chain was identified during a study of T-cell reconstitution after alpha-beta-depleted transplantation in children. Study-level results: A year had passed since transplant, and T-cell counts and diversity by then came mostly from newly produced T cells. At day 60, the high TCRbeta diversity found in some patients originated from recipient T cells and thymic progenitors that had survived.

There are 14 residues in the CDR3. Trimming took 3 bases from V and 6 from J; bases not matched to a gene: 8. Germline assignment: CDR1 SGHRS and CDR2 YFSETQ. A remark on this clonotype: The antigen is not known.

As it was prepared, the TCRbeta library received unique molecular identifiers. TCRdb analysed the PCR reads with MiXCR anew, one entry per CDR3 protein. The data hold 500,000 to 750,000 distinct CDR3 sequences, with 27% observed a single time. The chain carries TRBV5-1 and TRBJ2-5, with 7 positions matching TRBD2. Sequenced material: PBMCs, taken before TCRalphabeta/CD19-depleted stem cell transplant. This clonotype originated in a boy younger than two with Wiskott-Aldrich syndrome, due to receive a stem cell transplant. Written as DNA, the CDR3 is TGCGCCAGCAGCTCGACGGCCGGGAGGCAGACCCAGTACTTC. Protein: CASSSTAGRQTQYF.